This T cell receptor beta chain was documented in a study of shared clonotypes between healthy human individuals. Study information: The donor group consisted of two women and three men, aged 18 to 49.

Findings and limits, study-wide: Lower generation probabilities were found for non-shared clonotypes than for those shared by all four donors. A generally larger estimated richness was seen in naive subsets than in memory subsets.

As concerns this clone: The antigen is undetermined.

Repertoires were generated with immunoSEQ multiplex PCR, while TCRdb's copy carries only in-frame clones and drops some. In the table there are about 530,000 clones, 90% to 96% of which are singletons. CDR3 size: 14 residues. CDR1 and CDR2 from the germline V gene are ENHRY and SYGVKD. V lost 0 bases, J lost 6 bases, and 12 bases lay in between. The chain combines TRBV10-3 with TRBJ2-7, with D perhaps matching TRBD2 (7 bases). Sequencing input: naive CD4+ T cells sorted from blood. The subset denotes: CD45RA+ positively selected. This sequence originates from a woman in her twenties or thirties in good health. The CDR3: CAISESGGGREQYF. CDR3 nucleotide sequence: TGTGCCATCAGTGAGTCAGGGGGGGGTCGCGAGCAGTACTTC.